This T cell receptor (beta chain) derives from a study of vaccination and CD4 T cells after COVID-19. Researchers used the Oncomine TCR Beta short-read assay to sequence DNA from cultured CD4+ T cells. From the PCR reads, TCRdb called clonotypes with MiXCR, one entry per CDR3 protein. Here the sample spans approximately 6,700 distinct CDR3 sequences, approximately 42% being singletons. Regarding treatment: roughly 11-day PBMC culture with coronavirus spike peptide pools or control peptides (ViraFEST assay). The table lists this clonotype with a few counts. Its antigen is as yet unknown. Germline V gene lookup returns CDR1 SGHTA and CDR2 FQGNSA. The CDR3 covers 14 residues. Unmatched junction bases numbered 3, after V lost 4 bases and J lost 2 bases.

The sequence derives from a human donor who had recovered from COVID-19. The genes are TRBV7-2 and TRBJ1-1; 8 bases match TRBD1. The sequenced sample was CD4+ T cells from blood, cultured in vitro. The CDR3 protein is CASSSQGGNTEAFF. For the CDR3, the DNA is TGTGCCAGCAGCTCACAGGGGGGTAACACTGAAGCTTTCTTT.